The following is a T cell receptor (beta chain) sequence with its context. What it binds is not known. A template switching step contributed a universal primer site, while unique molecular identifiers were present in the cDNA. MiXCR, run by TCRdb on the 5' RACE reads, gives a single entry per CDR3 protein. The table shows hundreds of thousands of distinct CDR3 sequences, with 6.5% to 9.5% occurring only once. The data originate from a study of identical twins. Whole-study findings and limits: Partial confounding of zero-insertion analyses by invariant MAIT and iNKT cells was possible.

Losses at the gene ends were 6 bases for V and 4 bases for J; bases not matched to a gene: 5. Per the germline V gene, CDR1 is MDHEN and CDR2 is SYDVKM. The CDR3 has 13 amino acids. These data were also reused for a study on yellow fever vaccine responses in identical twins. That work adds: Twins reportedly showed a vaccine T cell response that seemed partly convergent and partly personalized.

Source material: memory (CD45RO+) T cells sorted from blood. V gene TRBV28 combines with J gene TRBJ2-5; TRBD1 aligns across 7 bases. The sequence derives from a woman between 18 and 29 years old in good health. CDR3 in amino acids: CASRTQGTETQYF. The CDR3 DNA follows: TGTGCCAGCAGGACACAGGGGACAGAGACCCAGTACTTC.